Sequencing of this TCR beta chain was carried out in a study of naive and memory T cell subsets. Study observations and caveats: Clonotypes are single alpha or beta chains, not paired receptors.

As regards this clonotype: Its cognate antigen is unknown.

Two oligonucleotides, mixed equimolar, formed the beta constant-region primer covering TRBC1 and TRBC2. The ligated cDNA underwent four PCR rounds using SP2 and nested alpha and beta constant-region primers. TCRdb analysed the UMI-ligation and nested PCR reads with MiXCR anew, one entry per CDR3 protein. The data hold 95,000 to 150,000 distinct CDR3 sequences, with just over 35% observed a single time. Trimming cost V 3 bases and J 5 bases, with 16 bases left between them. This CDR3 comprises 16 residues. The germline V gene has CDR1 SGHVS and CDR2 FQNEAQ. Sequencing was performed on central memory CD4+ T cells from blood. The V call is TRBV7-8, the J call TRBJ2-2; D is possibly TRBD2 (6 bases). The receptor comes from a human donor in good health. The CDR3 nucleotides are TGTGCCAGCAGCTTGGGGAGGCAGTTAGGGACCGGGGAGCTGTTTTTT. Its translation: CASSLGRQLGTGELFF.